This note documents a single T cell receptor (beta chain) sequence. Its specificity is unknown. This record comes from a study of T cell repertoires in cytomegalovirus infection. TCRdb reanalysed the reads using MiXCR and keeps one entry per CDR3 protein. In the table there are 640,000 or so distinct CDR3 sequences, roughly 30% of which are singletons. V trimming: 8 bases; J trimming: 8 bases; junction bases outside the gene matches: 11. The CDR3 is made up of 14 amino acids. Germline V gene sequence: CDR1 SNHLY, CDR2 FYNNEI. The input for sequencing was cultured PBMCs, taken from culture after CMV antigen stimulation. The chain joins TRBV2 to TRBJ2-1, with TRBD2 matching 8 bases. The TCR sequence derives from a human donor in good health (CMV status not recorded). Some clones in this sample may be carry-over from other donors' samples. CDR3 coding DNA: TGTGCCAGCCGAACGCTAGCGGGTATCGATGAGCAGTTCTTC. Translating it yields CASRTLAGIDEQFF.